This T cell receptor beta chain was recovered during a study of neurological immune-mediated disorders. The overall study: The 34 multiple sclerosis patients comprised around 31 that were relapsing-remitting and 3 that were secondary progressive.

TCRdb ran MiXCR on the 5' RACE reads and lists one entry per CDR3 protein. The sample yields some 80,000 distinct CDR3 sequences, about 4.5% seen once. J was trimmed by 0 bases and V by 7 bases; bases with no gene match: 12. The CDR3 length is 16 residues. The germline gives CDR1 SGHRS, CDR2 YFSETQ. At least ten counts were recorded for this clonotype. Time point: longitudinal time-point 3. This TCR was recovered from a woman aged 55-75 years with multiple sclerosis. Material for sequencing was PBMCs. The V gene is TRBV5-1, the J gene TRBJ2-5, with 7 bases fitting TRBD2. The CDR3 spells CASQPSGGPYQETQYF. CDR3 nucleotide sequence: TGCGCCAGCCAACCCTCGGGGGGACCGTACCAAGAGACCCAGTACTTC.